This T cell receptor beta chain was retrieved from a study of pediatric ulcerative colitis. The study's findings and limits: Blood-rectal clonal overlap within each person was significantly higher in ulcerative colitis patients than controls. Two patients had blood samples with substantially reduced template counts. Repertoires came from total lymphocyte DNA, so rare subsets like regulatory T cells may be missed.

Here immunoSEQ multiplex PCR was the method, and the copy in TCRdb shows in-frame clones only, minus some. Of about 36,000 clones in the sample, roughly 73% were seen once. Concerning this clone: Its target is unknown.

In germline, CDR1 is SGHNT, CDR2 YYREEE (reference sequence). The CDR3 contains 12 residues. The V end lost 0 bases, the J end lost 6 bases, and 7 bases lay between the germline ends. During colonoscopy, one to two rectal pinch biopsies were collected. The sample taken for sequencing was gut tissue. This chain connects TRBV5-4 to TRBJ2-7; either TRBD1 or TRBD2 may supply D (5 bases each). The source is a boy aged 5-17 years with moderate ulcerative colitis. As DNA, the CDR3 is TGTGCCAGCAGCTTGGGGGGGACCGAGCAGTACTTC. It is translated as CASSLGGTEQYF. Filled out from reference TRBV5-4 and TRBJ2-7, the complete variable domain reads ETGVTQSPTHLIKTRGQQVTLRCSSQSGHNTVSWYQQALGQGPQFIFQYYREEENGRGNFPPRFSGLQFPNYSSELNVNALELDDSALYLCASSLGGTEQYFGPGTRLTVT.